The 26 T cell receptor beta chains below all came from one sample that was sequenced in a study of cytomegalovirus exposure and HLA in healthy donors. Primers for the PCR totalled 60 Vbeta and 13 Jbeta. Only in-frame clones appear in the TCRdb table, and some are missing; sequencing was by immunoSEQ multiplex PCR. The sample carries approximately 150,000 clones, roughly 85% recorded once. Material for sequencing was PBMCs. These receptors were collected from a woman aged 25 to 39 in good health and CMV-seronegative.

This clone has more than one count but fewer than ten. This sequence joins TRBV11-1 and TRBJ1-5; perhaps TRBD1 as D (5 bases). In germline, CDR1 is SGHAT, CDR2 FQDESV (reference sequence). The CDR3 totals 13 residues. Trimming shortened V by 8 bases and J by 4 bases, and 12 bases separated the two germline ends. CDR3 loop: CASLMEGNQPQHF. CDR3 nucleotide sequence: TGTGCCAGCCTAATGGAGGGGAATCAGCCCCAGCATTTT.

The chain links TRBV6-1 to TRBJ1-1, with a weak D call TRBD1 (5 bases). The CDR3 sequence is 13 residues long. V shed 10 bases and J shed 0 bases, with 12 bases lying between them. Germline CDR1 is MNHNS and CDR2 is SASEGT. Here the CDR3 DNA reads TGTGCCACTAAGACAGACTTGAACACTGAAGCTTTCTTT. Protein sequence: CATKTDLNTEAFF.

The V call is TRBV7-2, the J call TRBJ1-6, with D tentatively TRBD1 (5 bases). Germline CDR1 and CDR2: SGHTA and FQGNSA. The V and J ends lost 10 bases and 10 bases respectively, with 26 bases between them. The CDR3 is 16 residues long. The chain's CDR3 is CATQPGGGRSGSPLHF. CDR3 bases: TGTGCCACTCAGCCTGGGGGGGGAAGGAGTGGATCACCCCTCCACTTT.

The rearrangement uses TRBV12-5 and TRBJ2-5, with D possibly matching TRBD2 (5 bases). The CDR3 covers 15 residues. V lost 2 bases to trimming and J lost 1 base, with 11 bases between them. Germline V lookup: CDR1 LGHNT, CDR2 FRNRAP. The DNA for the CDR3 is TGTGCTAGTGGTTTGACCCGGGGAGTCCAAGAGACCCAGTACTTC. It yields the protein CASGLTRGVQETQYF. The full variable domain, in which reference TRBV12-5 and TRBJ2-5 provide the parts outside the CDR3, is DARVTQTPRHKVTEMGQEVTMRCQPILGHNTVFWYRQTMMQGLELLAYFRNRAPLDDSGMPKDRFSAEMPDATLATLKIQPSEPRDSAVYFCASGLTRGVQETQYFGPGTRLLVL.

V and J are TRBV7-9 and TRBJ1-5, with D tentatively TRBD1 (5 bases). CDR3 length: 18 amino acids. V was trimmed by 4 bases and J by 4 bases, leaving 23 bases between them. Looked up from germline, CDR1 is SEHNR and CDR2 is FQNEAQ (reference sequence). The DNA of the CDR3 is TGTGCCAGCAGCTCCTGGCGGGGAGTCGCAGGGATTAATCAGCCCCAGCATTTT. Translation gives CASSSWRGVAGINQPQHF.

CDR3 nucleotide sequence: TGTGCCAGCAGCCTTAATGTGAACACCGGGGAGCTGTTTTTT. It codes for CASSLNVNTGELFF. The V and J genes are TRBV14 and TRBJ2-2; no firm D call. The CDR3 totals 14 residues. V lost 4 bases and J 1 base, leaving 7 bases between the germline ends. Germline CDR1 reads SGHDN; CDR2 reads FVKESK.

This clone has just one count. The rearrangement joins TRBV7-7 to TRBJ2-1; TRBD2 matches 8 bases. Germline V gene data show CDR1 as SSHAT and CDR2 as FNYEAQ (reference sequence). The junction had 9 bases not matched to a gene; V was cut back by 2 bases and J by 12 bases. This CDR3 spans 14 amino acids. The CDR3 nucleotides read TGTGCCAGCAGCTTATCTCTGGGGGCGGGAGGGCAGTTCTTC. Amino acids: CASSLSLGAGGQFF.

V and J are TRBV11-2 and TRBJ2-7, with a possible D match to TRBD2 (6 bases). The germline V gene has CDR1 SGHAT and CDR2 FQNNGV. The V and J ends lost 5 bases and 0 bases respectively, with 14 bases between them. This CDR3 is built from 15 residues. Here the CDR3 reads CASSDPGTVSYEQYF. DNA of the CDR3: TGTGCCAGCAGCGACCCCGGGACTGTCTCCTACGAGCAGTACTTC.

The rearrangement uses TRBV23-1 and TRBJ1-1, with D maybe TRBD1 (6 bases). TRBV23-1 is known as an ORF, though its function is uncertain. Trimming stripped 11 bases from V and 8 bases from J, with 33 bases between. The CDR3 loop spans 17 amino acids. DNA for the CDR3: TGCGCCCCGACACGTACTCTCGTCAGGGGTGAGGTGTGGGAAGCTTTCTTT. Residues: CAPTRTLVRGEVWEAFF.

V and J are TRBV10-3 and TRBJ2-1, with 8 bases aligning to TRBD1. Per the germline V gene, CDR1 is ENHRY and CDR2 is SYGVKD. Trimming cost V 0 bases and J 3 bases; bases outside gene matches: 13. The CDR3 runs 19 residues. The CDR3 is CAISESMGLGTGYYNEQFF. The CDR3 nucleotides are TGTGCCATCAGTGAGTCGATGGGTCTCGGGACAGGATACTACAATGAGCAGTTCTTC.

This clone has only one observation. The gene calls are TRBV5-1 and TRBJ2-2; 8 nucleotides match TRBD1. There are 16 residues in the CDR3. Germline CDR1 and CDR2: SGHRS and YFSETQ. The ends lost 2 bases at V and 6 bases at J; junction bases unmatched: 9. The CDR3 region is CASSFETGTGAGELFF. CDR3 nucleotide sequence: TGCGCCAGCAGCTTTGAAACCGGGACAGGAGCCGGGGAGCTGTTTTTT.

V usage is TRBV6-6 and J usage is TRBJ2-7; D is uncertain. The CDR3 is 12 residues long. Looked up from germline, CDR1 is MNHNY and CDR2 is SVGAGI (reference sequence). V shed 4 bases and J shed 6 bases, with 10 bases lying between them. Here the CDR3 reads CASSLGVREQYF. CDR3 nucleotides: TGTGCCAGCAGTTTAGGAGTCCGCGAGCAGTACTTC.

Note on this clone: A read error may produce the germline difference seen at one junction end. The chain combines TRBV30 with TRBJ1-1, with unresolved D. Germline V gene data show CDR1 as GTSNPN and CDR2 as SVGIG (reference sequence). This CDR3 region has 14 residues. The CDR3 loop is CARSSLREPTEAFF. The CDR3 coding sequence is TGTGCCCGGAGTTCCCTGCGGGAGCCAACTGAAGCTTTCTTT. Full variable domain (outside the CDR3, taken from reference TRBV30 and TRBJ1-1): SQTIHQWPATLVQPVGSPLSLECTVEGTSNPNLYWYRQAAGRGLQLLFYSVGIGQISSEVPQNLSASRPQDRQFILSSKKLLLSDSGFYLCARSSLREPTEAFFGQGTRLTVV.

The gene calls are TRBV9 and TRBJ2-2, with 11 bases fitting TRBD2. The CDR3 runs 18 residues. Germline V CDR1 and CDR2: SGDLS, YYNGEE. J lost 0 bases, V lost 0 bases, and 4 bases had no gene match. The CDR3 sequence: CASSVEALAGANTGELFF. The CDR3 DNA sequence: TGTGCCAGCAGCGTAGAGGCACTAGCGGGGGCGAACACCGGGGAGCTGTTTTTT.

For the CDR3, the DNA is TGCGCCAGCAGCCCCGGACTAGCGGGGAACACCGGGGAGCTGTTTTTT. Translating it yields CASSPGLAGNTGELFF. The chain uses TRBV5-1 and TRBJ2-2; 11 bases agree with TRBD2. With 4 bases clipped from V and 1 base from J, the junction kept 3 bases outside the gene matches. The germline V gene has CDR1 SGHRS and CDR2 YFSETQ. This CDR3 region has 16 residues.

The genes are TRBV27 and TRBJ1-1, with 11 bases fitting TRBD1. This CDR3 has 15 amino acids. J lost 2 bases, V lost 5 bases, and 4 bases had no gene match. Germline V gives CDR1 MNHEY, CDR2 SMNVEV (reference sequence). The CDR3 bases are TGTGCCAGCAGTCGATGGACAGGGGGCAACACTGAAGCTTTCTTT. Translating gives CASSRWTGGNTEAFF.

This sequence joins TRBV1 and TRBJ2-3; the table's D call, TRBD2, has no DNA check behind it. TRBV1 is designated a pseudogene. The CDR3 is 18 amino acids. This CDR3 is CTSSQDKTSGRSRDTQYF. The CDR3 nucleotides read TGCACCAGCAGCCAAGATAAGACTAGCGGGAGGTCAAGAGATACGCAGTATTTT.

There are a few counts of this clone. Other DNA sequences in the sample encode the same CDR3. The chain uses TRBV28 and TRBJ2-1, with a weak D call TRBD2 (6 bases). The germline CDR1 and CDR2 sequences are MDHEN and SYDVKM. Trimming pared 1 base from V and 6 bases from J, leaving 7 bases between. The CDR3 extends over 13 amino acids. CDR3: CASSLLGGNEQFF. CDR3 DNA sequence: TGTGCCAGCAGTTTATTGGGGGGCAATGAGCAGTTCTTC.

This CDR3 is CSTGDRVGEKLFF. Written as DNA, the CDR3 is TGCAGCACGGGTGACAGGGTGGGTGAAAAACTGTTTTTT. The chain couples TRBV29-1 to TRBJ1-4; 7 bases line up with TRBD1. CDR3 length: 13 amino acids. V lost 8 bases and J lost 7; bases outside the gene matches: 10. Germline V gene sequence: CDR1 SQVTM, CDR2 ANQGSEA.

The chain links TRBV7-8 to TRBJ2-5, with D possibly matching TRBD1 (6 bases). The V end was cut by 4 bases, the J end by 5 bases, with 14 bases between. The CDR3 sequence is 14 residues long. CDR1 is SGHVS, CDR2 FQNEAQ, per germline. CDR3 loop: CASSSPGVRETQYF. The CDR3 DNA follows: TGTGCCAGCAGCTCCCCAGGGGTACGGGAGACCCAGTACTTC.

The rearrangement uses TRBV7-9 and TRBJ2-4, with TRBD2 matching over 13 bases. Germline CDR1 reads SEHNR; CDR2 reads FQNEAQ (reference sequence). CDR3 length equals 13 residues. V shed 3 bases and J 14 bases; nucleotides not matched to a gene: 4. The CDR3 sequence is CASSLGLAGSKYF. The CDR3 DNA reads as TGTGCCAGCAGCTTGGGACTAGCGGGGTCCAAGTACTTC.

The V call is TRBV2, the J call TRBJ1-3; TRBD1 might be the D (6 bases). V was clipped by 3 bases and J by 4 bases, with 13 bases between them. This CDR3 comprises 15 residues. CDR1 and CDR2 (germline): SNHLY, FYNNEI. The CDR3 region is CASSEGGATGNTIYF. The CDR3 coding sequence is TGTGCCAGCAGTGAGGGGGGGGCGACCGGAAACACCATATATTTT.

Details on this clone: Other DNA sequences in this specimen translate into the identical CDR3. The chain employs TRBV15 and TRBJ2-6, with D possibly being TRBD2 (5 bases). CDR1 is LNHNV and CDR2 is YYDKDF in the germline V gene (reference sequence). V lost 0 bases and J 1 base, leaving 7 bases between the germline ends. The CDR3 runs 16 residues. The CDR3, as DNA: TGTGCCACCAGCAGAGATCGGGGTTCTGGGGCCAACGTCCTGACTTTC. This gives the protein CATSRDRGSGANVLTF.

This chain links TRBV6-1 with TRBJ1-1, with TRBD1 identical over 7 bases. This CDR3 region has 13 residues. Per germline, CDR1 MNHNS and CDR2 SASEGT. V lost 3 bases, J lost 5 bases, and 3 bases stayed unmatched. In nucleotides, the CDR3 is TGTGCCAGCAGTGAGGACAGGCGGACTGAAGCTTTCTTT. Translation gives CASSEDRRTEAFF.

V gene TRBV14 combines with J gene TRBJ2-1, with 13 nucleotides matching TRBD2. The germline gives CDR1 SGHDN, CDR2 FVKESK. There are 17 residues in the CDR3. Unmatched junction bases numbered 11, after V lost 4 bases and J lost 8 bases. CDR3 loop: CASSPTRTSGSKDEQFF. The CDR3 nucleotides are TGTGCCAGCAGCCCAACCCGGACTAGCGGGAGTAAGGATGAGCAGTTCTTC.

The rearrangement links TRBV2 to TRBJ1-6, with TRBD1 matching over 8 bases. This CDR3 is built from 15 residues. Trimming removed 6 bases from V and 7 bases from J; junction bases left unmatched: 8. The germline V gene has CDR1 SNHLY and CDR2 FYNNEI. CDR3 DNA: TGTGCCAGCAGGGACCAGGGGGCCGTAAATTCACCCCTCCACTTT. It is translated as CASRDQGAVNSPLHF.